A selection of T cell receptor beta chains follows, all from one sample in a study of T cells in Graves' hyperthyroidism and ophthalmopathy. TCRdb re-derived calls from the multiplex PCR reads in MiXCR, one entry per CDR3 protein. The sample shows about half a million distinct CDR3 sequences, under 25% of them seen only once. The sample taken for sequencing was blood. The source is a man in his late teens or twenties with Graves' hyperthyroidism. Each CDR3 is given with its conserved first and last residue. A D gene is named only where the DNA matches it firmly. The size entry is marked missing in some rows and otherwise reads once, few, many or a size class.

V,J,size,D,CDR3,DNA
TRBV19,TRBJ2-7,few,-,CASSMSDRGEQYF,TGTGCCAGTAGTATGTCGGACAGAGGGGAGCAGTACTTC
TRBV5-1,TRBJ1-1,many,-,CASSILWGRGTEAFF,TGCGCCAGCAGCATCCTATGGGGGAGAGGGACTGAAGCTTTCTTT
TRBV28,TRBJ2-2,few,-,CASSVTPGSGSRELFF,TGTGCCAGCAGTGTGACTCCGGGGAGTGGAAGTCGGGAGCTGTTTTTT
TRBV11-2,TRBJ2-4,many,-,CASRPIPLAKNIQYF,TGTGCCAGCAGACCGATCCCTCTAGCCAAAAACATTCAGTACTTC
TRBV9,TRBJ2-5,many,TRBD2,CASSVGIAGPQETQYF,TGTGCCAGCAGCGTAGGGATAGCGGGGCCCCAAGAGACCCAGTACTTC
TRBV2,TRBJ1-5,many,TRBD1,CASRGQGRTPQHF,TGTGCCAGCAGAGGACAGGGTCGTACGCCCCAGCATTTT
TRBV24-1,TRBJ2-2,many,TRBD1,CATSGRDRDTGELFF,TGTGCCACCAGTGGCCGGGACAGGGATACCGGGGAGCTGTTTTTT
TRBV6-1,TRBJ1-5,many,-,CASSPDRISNQPQHF,TGTGCCAGCAGCCCCGACAGAATTAGCAATCAGCCCCAGCATTTT
TRBV12-3/TRBV12-4,TRBJ2-5,many,-,CASSLRGRGETQYF,TGTGCCAGCAGTTTACGGGGGCGAGGGGAGACCCAGTACTTC
TRBV28,TRBJ2-7,many,-,CASSKGQPPYEQYF,TGTGCCAGCAGCAAGGGGCAGCCTCCCTACGAGCAGTACTTC
TRBV28,TRBJ1-1,-,TRBD1,CATQKDRAGTEAFF,TGTGCCACCCAAAAAGACAGGGCGGGCACTGAAGCTTTCTTT
TRBV11-2,TRBJ2-2,many,TRBD1,CASSFPTGTNTGELFF,TGTGCCAGCAGCTTCCCGACAGGGACGAACACCGGGGAGCTGTTTTTT
TRBV6-2/TRBV6-3,TRBJ2-5,many,-,CASSYPMGETETQYF,TGTGCCAGCAGTTACCCAATGGGTGAGACAGAGACCCAGTACTTC
TRBV20-1,TRBJ1-5,many,-,CSARVGGSYQPQHF,TGCAGTGCTAGGGTGGGGGGCTCGTATCAGCCCCAGCATTTT
TRBV28,TRBJ1-1,many,-,CASSLGVMNTEAFF,TGTGCCAGCAGCCTCGGGGTTATGAACACTGAAGCTTTCTTT
TRBV9,TRBJ1-2,many,-,CASRGDPGPTNYGYTF,TGTGCCAGCAGAGGGGACCCCGGCCCTACAAACTATGGCTACACCTTC
TRBV12-3/TRBV12-4,TRBJ1-1,many,-,CASRIRENTEAFF,TGTGCCAGCAGAATCCGGGAAAACACTGAAGCTTTCTTT
TRBV20-1,TRBJ2-1,few,-,CSAYDINEQFF,TGCAGTGCTTACGACATCAATGAGCAGTTCTTC
TRBV2,TRBJ2-5,many,-,CASSAGLQETQYF,TGTGCCAGCAGTGCTGGACTACAAGAGACCCAGTACTTC
TRBV30,TRBJ1-1,many,-,CAWSVVRNTEAFF,TGTGCCTGGAGTGTGGTCAGAAACACTGAAGCTTTCTTT
TRBV28,TRBJ1-1,many,-,CASSSLTGNTEAFF,TGTGCCAGCAGTTCCTTGACAGGGAACACTGAAGCTTTCTTT
TRBV9,TRBJ2-7,many,-,CASSPWDTSYEQYF,TGTGCCAGCAGCCCCTGGGACACCTCCTACGAGCAGTACTTC
TRBV5-1,TRBJ2-7,-,-,CASSLPPYEQYF,TGCGCCAGCAGCTTGCCCCCCTACGAGCAGTACTTC
TRBV28,TRBJ2-7,few,TRBD1,CASRPQGDRVNEQYF,TGTGCCAGCAGGCCCCAGGGGGACAGGGTCAACGAGCAGTACTTC
TRBV28,TRBJ2-7,-,-,CASSLLAAPPYEQYF,TGCGCCAGCAGTTTATTGGCGGCGCCCCCCTACGAGCAGTACTTC
TRBV19,TRBJ1-1,few,-,CASSIGPEAFF,TGTGCCAGTAGTATAGGACCTGAAGCTTTCTTT
TRBV19,TRBJ2-5,many,-,CASSNAGQETQYF,TGTGCCAGTAGTAACGCGGGCCAAGAGACCCAGTACTTC
TRBV20-1,TRBJ2-7,many,-,CSARYRIFSYEQYF,TGCAGTGCTAGGTACAGGATTTTCTCCTACGAGCAGTACTTC
TRBV6-5,TRBJ1-2,many,-,CASSYGGNYGYTF,TGTGCCAGCAGTTATGGGGGGAACTATGGCTACACCTTC
TRBV7-9,TRBJ2-5,many,TRBD1,CASSWTGKETQYF,TGTGCCAGCAGTTGGACAGGGAAGGAGACCCAGTACTTC
TRBV20-1,TRBJ1-3,many,-,CSAGIRNTIYF,TGCAGTGCAGGGATTAGGAACACCATATATTTT
TRBV20-1,TRBJ1-5,-,-,CSAGPQGRVDQPQHF,TGCAGTGCTGGGCCCCAGGGGAGGGTGGATCAGCCCCAGCATTTT
TRBV11-2,TRBJ1-1,many,-,CASSLNIGSEAFF,TGTGCCAGCAGCTTAAATATAGGCTCGGAAGCTTTCTTT
TRBV5-1,TRBJ1-2,many,-,CASSHGSGMDGYTF,TGCGCCAGCAGCCACGGGTCAGGGATGGATGGCTACACCTTC
TRBV28,TRBJ2-5,-,TRBD2,CASSFSGGRKTQYF,TGTGCCAGCAGTTTTAGCGGGGGGCGGAAGACCCAGTACTTC
TRBV5-4,TRBJ2-5,-,-,CASSLKGGVQETQYF,TGTGCCAGCAGCTTGAAGGGGGGAGTCCAAGAGACCCAGTACTTC
TRBV7-8,TRBJ1-5,few,TRBD1,CASSLGVGQDPF,TGTGCCAGCAGCTTGGGGGTGGGACAGGACCCGTTT
TRBV28,TRBJ2-7,once,TRBD1,CASSFITAGGSRYEQYF,TGTGCCAGCAGTTTCATTACCGCAGGGGGTAGCCGGTACGAGCAGTACTTC
TRBV20-1,TRBJ1-2,once,TRBD1,CSARDRRYYGYTF,TGCAGTGCCAGGGACAGACGGTACTATGGTTACACCTTC
TRBV3-1,TRBJ1-2,-,-,CASSQDKTGTGYGYTF,TGTGCCAGCAGCCAAGACAAGACGGGAACCGGCTATGGCTACACCTTC
TRBV20-1,TRBJ1-5,many,-,CSASRLAGRGGVNQPQHF,TGCAGTGCTAGTAGATTGGCAGGGCGAGGGGGGGTCAATCAGCCCCAGCATTTT
TRBV12-3/TRBV12-4,TRBJ1-6,many,-,CASSRATGSPLHF,TGTGCCAGCAGTCGGGCGACAGGTTCACCCCTCCACTTT
TRBV15,TRBJ1-1,-,-,CATSLLPGPPTRTEAFF,TGTGCCACCAGCCTTCTACCGGGACCCCCGACGAGGACTGAAGCTTTCTTT
TRBV6-1,TRBJ2-2,-,-,CASRPPTGNTGELFF,TGTGCCAGCAGGCCCCCCACAGGGAATACCGGGGAGCTGTTTTTT
TRBV12-5,TRBJ1-2,many,-,CASGPGTGNYGYTF,TGTGCTAGTGGTCCAGGTACAGGAAACTATGGCTACACCTTC
TRBV19,TRBJ1-1,many,TRBD1,CASSTPGQMNTEAFF,TGTGCCAGTAGTACCCCGGGACAGATGAACACTGAAGCTTTCTTT
TRBV28,TRBJ2-7,-,TRBD2,CASQLAVSSYEQYF,TGTGCCAGCCAACTAGCGGTGAGCTCCTACGAGCAGTACTTC
TRBV7-6,TRBJ2-7,many,-,CASSSFRDPFAWYF,TGTGCCAGCAGCTCCTTCAGGGACCCCTTTGCTTGGTACTTC
TRBV6-1,TRBJ2-7,few,-,CASSEARLSEQYF,TGTGCCAGCAGTGAAGCGAGACTTAGCGAGCAGTACTTC
TRBV12-3/TRBV12-4,TRBJ1-5,many,-,CASSLSQGGNQPQHF,TGTGCCAGCAGTTTAAGCCAGGGTGGCAATCAGCCCCAGCATTTT